The 15 T cell receptor beta chains reported below all come from one sample, sequenced in a study of blood T cell repertoires in COVID-19. TCRdb's table, derived via immunoSEQ multiplex PCR, lists solely in-frame clones and lacks some. The data contain under 350,000 clones, about 89% of them seen just once; the ten biggest clones take up about 4.6%. Material for sequencing was peripheral blood. These receptors were obtained from a man aged 40-49 years with acute or convalescent COVID-19.

This clone was counted a single time. This sequence joins TRBV5-4 and TRBJ1-2; the match to TRBD1 covers 7 bases. This CDR3 spans 15 amino acids. Trimming removed 3 bases from V and 4 bases from J; junction bases left unmatched: 9. Germline V gene data show CDR1 as SGHNT and CDR2 as YYREEE (reference sequence). CDR3 bases: TGTGCCAGCAGCTCGGACCCGGGACAGACCTATGGCTACACCTTC. Its translation: CASSSDPGQTYGYTF. The variable domain in full, with the rest retrieved from reference TRBV5-4 and TRBJ1-2, is ETGVTQSPTHLIKTRGQQVTLRCSSQSGHNTVSWYQQALGQGPQFIFQYYREEENGRGNFPPRFSGLQFPNYSSELNVNALELDDSALYLCASSSDPGQTYGYTFGSGTRLTVV.

V gene TRBV23-1 combines with J gene TRBJ1-5; TRBD1 aligns across 7 bases. TRBV23-1 is an ORF; its function is uncertain. The CDR3 is made up of 13 amino acids. The CDR3 DNA reads TGCCCACAGAAGACAGGGCAGGGCCAGCCCCAGCATTTT. This encodes CPQKTGQGQPQHF.

The chain links TRBV5-1 to TRBJ2-1, with TRBD1 matching over 10 bases. Germline V gives CDR1 SGHRS, CDR2 YFSETQ. The CDR3 runs 16 residues. V shed 0 bases, J shed 7 bases, and the junction held 7 bases outside the gene matches. CDR3 amino acids: CASSLEGQGTGNEQFF. CDR3 DNA: TGCGCCAGCAGCTTGGAGGGACAGGGGACGGGAAATGAGCAGTTCTTC.

This sequence joins TRBV21-1 and TRBJ2-1; the table calls TRBD2, which could not be checked here. TRBV21-1 is a recognized pseudogene. The CDR3 length is 16 residues. The CDR3, as DNA: TGTGCCAGCAGCGCCCCCGGGGTCCTCTTTTACAATGAGCAGTTCTTC. It encodes CASSAPGVLFYNEQFF.

The chain uses TRBV5-1 and TRBJ2-3, with 9 bases matching TRBD2. J gave up 5 bases and V 9 bases, and 13 bases lay outside the gene matches. This CDR3 has 15 amino acids. CDR1 and CDR2 (germline): SGHRS, YFSETQ. The CDR3 DNA reads as TGCGCCACCAGTCCCCTCGGGACTAGCCTAGATACGCAGTATTTT. Encoded protein: CATSPLGTSLDTQYF.

The chain links TRBV10-2 to TRBJ1-1; D uncertain. Per the germline V gene, CDR1 is WSHSY and CDR2 is SAAADI. The ends were cut back, 7 bases at V and 0 bases at J, with 18 bases in the middle. This CDR3 has 16 amino acids. CDR3 nucleotides: TGCGCCAGCATCGCCGGACTCTGGGCGATGAACACTGAAGCTTTCTTT. As protein: CASIAGLWAMNTEAFF.

This clone was counted a single time. The chain recombines TRBV11-2 with TRBJ2-7; TRBD2 might be the D (5 bases). From germline, CDR1 is SGHAT and CDR2 FQNNGV. The CDR3 covers 16 residues. V dropped 0 bases and J dropped 6 bases, with 18 bases sitting between them. CDR3 bases: TGTGCCAGCAGCTTAGAGTTCGGGAAATATAAGGTCGAGCAGTACTTC. Translation: CASSLEFGKYKVEQYF.

The chain couples TRBV19 to TRBJ1-2; a weak D match, TRBD1 (5 bases). The germline CDR1 and CDR2 sequences are LNHDA and SQIVND (reference sequence). This CDR3 is built from 13 residues. V was pared by 5 bases and J by 6 bases, with 13 bases between. Written as DNA, the CDR3 is TGTGCCAGTAGTCTTAGGACACCTGATGGCTACACCTTC. Its protein product is CASSLRTPDGYTF.

The chain links TRBV24-1 to TRBJ2-1; maybe TRBD1 (6 bases). Germline lookup yields CDR1 KGHDR and CDR2 SFDVKD. This CDR3 has 16 residues. Trimming stripped 1 base from V and 2 bases from J, with 11 bases between. CDR3: CATSDFPRGAYNEQFF. CDR3 DNA: TGTGCCACCAGTGATTTCCCCAGGGGCGCCTACAATGAGCAGTTCTTC.

V gene TRBV4-2 combines with J gene TRBJ2-3, with 9 bases that match TRBD1. Trimming removed 3 bases from V and 5 bases from J; junction bases left unmatched: 9. Germline CDR1 is LGHNA and CDR2 is YNFKEQ. The CDR3 is made up of 16 amino acids. The CDR3 DNA follows: TGTGCCAGCAGCCACGCCGGGACAGGGAGGGGAGATACGCAGTATTTT. Amino acid sequence: CASSHAGTGRGDTQYF.

The rearrangement joins TRBV5-4 to TRBJ1-5, with D possibly TRBD1 on 5 matching bases. V dropped 0 bases and J dropped 5 bases, with 15 bases sitting between them. The CDR3 runs 16 residues. Per germline, CDR1 SGHNT and CDR2 YYREEE (reference sequence). CDR3 region: CASSLEPGRLDQPQHF. The DNA for the CDR3 is TGTGCCAGCAGCTTGGAGCCAGGGAGGCTTGATCAGCCCCAGCATTTT.

This chain links TRBV5-4 with TRBJ2-3; D might be TRBD1 (5 bases). This CDR3 region has 14 residues. In germline, CDR1 is SGHNT, CDR2 YYREEE (reference sequence). V was trimmed by 3 bases and J by 5 bases, leaving 13 bases between them. The DNA for the CDR3 is TGTGCCAGCAGCTCCAAGGGGTGGGGAGATACGCAGTATTTT. Its protein product is CASSSKGWGDTQYF.

This sequence joins TRBV19 and TRBJ2-1, with 10 bases identical to TRBD1. Germline V gene data show CDR1 as LNHDA and CDR2 as SQIVND (reference sequence). Trimming cost V 4 bases and J 5 bases; bases outside gene matches: 5. The CDR3 extends over 15 amino acids. Here the CDR3 DNA reads TGTGCCAGTAGTACCCACGGGACAGGGGACAATGAGCAGTTCTTC. Translation gives CASSTHGTGDNEQFF.

V is TRBV11-2 and J is TRBJ2-5, with TRBD1 as a possible D gene (5 bases). Germline CDR1 reads SGHAT; CDR2 reads FQNNGV. The CDR3 length is 15 residues. V was trimmed by 5 bases and J by 5 bases, leaving 18 bases between them. The CDR3 here is CASSPSVGAGETQYF. CDR3 DNA sequence: TGTGCCAGCAGCCCCAGCGTTGGAGCAGGGGAGACCCAGTACTTC.

The rearrangement uses TRBV3-1 (or the pseudogene TRBV3-2) and TRBJ2-5, with D maybe TRBD2 (5 bases). Germline CDR1 and CDR2: LGHDT and YNNKEL (reference sequence). The CDR3 runs 14 residues. V was clipped by 1 base and J by 7 bases, with 13 bases between them. The CDR3 spells CASSQGRTRRTQYF. In nucleotides, the CDR3 is TGTGCCAGCAGCCAAGGGAGGACGAGGAGGACCCAGTACTTC.